This T cell receptor (beta chain) was retrieved from a study of T-cell reconstitution after alpha-beta-depleted transplantation in children. TCRbeta library construction was performed incorporating unique molecular identifiers. TCRdb itself ran the PCR reads through MiXCR, one entry per CDR3 protein. In the table there are about 500,000 distinct CDR3 sequences, 32% of which are singletons. This clonotype was seen more than once but under ten times. Germline V gene data show CDR1 as DFQATT and CDR2 as SNEGSKA (reference sequence). There are 17 residues in the CDR3. J was trimmed by 1 base and V by 0 bases; bases with no gene match: 10.

This sequence joins TRBV20-1 and TRBJ2-3; 7 bases fit TRBD2. The receptor was derived from a human donor who donated a stem cell graft to a child with aplastic anemia. Sequencing was performed on PBMCs from the stem cell graft donor, taken from the stem cell graft. In DNA form, the CDR3 reads TGCAGTGCTAGAGACTGGGGAGTAGCGGGTCGCACAGATACGCAGTATTTT. Encoded protein: CSARDWGVAGRTDTQYF.